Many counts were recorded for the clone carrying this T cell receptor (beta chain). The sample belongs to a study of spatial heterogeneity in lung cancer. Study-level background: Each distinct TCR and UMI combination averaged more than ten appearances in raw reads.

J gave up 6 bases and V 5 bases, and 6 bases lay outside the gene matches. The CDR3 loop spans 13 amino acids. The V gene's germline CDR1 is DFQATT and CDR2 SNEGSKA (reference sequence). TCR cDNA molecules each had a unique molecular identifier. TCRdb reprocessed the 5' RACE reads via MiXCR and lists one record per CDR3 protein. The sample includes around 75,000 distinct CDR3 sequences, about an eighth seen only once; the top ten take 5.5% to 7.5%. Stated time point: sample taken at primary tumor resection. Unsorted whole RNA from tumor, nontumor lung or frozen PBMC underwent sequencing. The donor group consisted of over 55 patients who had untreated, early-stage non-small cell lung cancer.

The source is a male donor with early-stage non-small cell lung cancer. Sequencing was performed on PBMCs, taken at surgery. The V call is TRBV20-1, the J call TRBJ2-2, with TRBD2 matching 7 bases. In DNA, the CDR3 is TGCAGTGCTCCACGGGGGGTGTCCGGGGAGCTGTTTTTT. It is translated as CSAPRGVSGELFF.